One and the same sample provided the 21 T cell receptor beta chains below, sequenced in a study of blood T cells in healthy people across ages. Primers used in a second PCR of about 6 to 11 cycles were a sample-barcoded 5' primer and a J-beta primer mix. One entry per CDR3 protein, called by TCRdb with MiXCR from the 5' RACE reads. The sample lists 910,000 or so distinct CDR3 sequences, 45% to 60% seen once, with 20% to 25% in the top ten. Sample: blood. These receptor sequences come from an older woman in good health.

The chain employs TRBV20-1 and TRBJ2-5; D possibly corresponds to TRBD1 (5 bases). The CDR3 extends over 12 amino acids. The germline V and J ends were trimmed by 3 bases and 4 bases, with 9 bases remaining between them. Per the germline V gene, CDR1 is DFQATT and CDR2 is SNEGSKA (reference sequence). The CDR3 nucleotides read TGCAGTGCTAGTAGGGGCCGAGAGACCCAGTACTTC. It specifies CSASRGRETQYF.

The rearrangement uses TRBV12-3 or TRBV12-4 and TRBJ2-7; D may be TRBD2 (7 bases). The CDR3 is made up of 14 amino acids. V shed 6 bases and J shed 5 bases, with 17 bases lying between them. The CDR3 DNA is TGTGCCAGCAGCAAGCCAGGGGAGGGCCACGAGCAGTACTTC. Encoded protein: CASSKPGEGHEQYF.

V and J are TRBV27 and TRBJ2-7; the match to TRBD2 covers 9 bases. The assigned J gene may be wrong: the sequence end matches TRBJ2-5 better. The germline V gene has CDR1 MNHEY and CDR2 SMNVEV (reference sequence). The CDR3 covers 15 residues. This CDR3 reads CASSSLSGRIGTQYF. The CDR3 bases are TGTGCCAGCAGTTCCCTAAGCGGGAGGATTGGGACCCAGTACTTC.

The V call is TRBV28, the J call TRBJ2-3, with D possibly matching TRBD2 (5 bases). Germline V lookup: CDR1 MDHEN, CDR2 SYDVKM. V was cut by 6 bases and J by 4 bases, with 17 bases left in between. The CDR3 is 15 amino acids. The CDR3 is CASRSTNNPSDTQYF. The CDR3 DNA follows: TGTGCCAGCAGGTCGACTAACAATCCATCAGATACGCAGTATTTT.

This clonotype turned up a few times. J is TRBJ2-5 and V is TRBV28; 7 nucleotides line up with TRBD1. Germline assignment: CDR1 MDHEN and CDR2 SYDVKM. The CDR3 has 17 amino acids. The J segment lost 7 bases and the V segment lost 3 bases, leaving 17 bases of the junction unmatched. CDR3 coding DNA: TGTGCCAGCAGTTTCTACGAGAACATCGGGACAGCCGGGACCCAGTACTTC. It specifies CASSFYENIGTAGTQYF.

Notes on this clonotype: With a much larger clone just one base away, this may be a read error. The rearrangement links TRBV6-5 to TRBJ2-7; D is uncertain. Judging by the DNA end, TRBJ2-5 fits better; the J call may be wrong. Germline V gene lookup returns CDR1 MNHEY and CDR2 SVGAGI. The length of the CDR3 is 11 residues. CDR3 sequence (DNA): TGTACCAGCAGCTCAAGGATGACCCAGTACTTC. Encoded protein: CTSSSRMTQYF.

J is TRBJ1-2 and V is TRBV4-1; maybe TRBD1 (6 bases). CDR1 is MGHRA and CDR2 is YSYEKL in the germline V gene. The V gene lost 1 base and the J gene lost 7 bases, with 13 bases spanning the gap. The CDR3 runs 14 residues. The CDR3 DNA reads TGCGCCAGCAGCCAAGGCTGGGACATGCGTGGCTACACCTTC. Translating it yields CASSQGWDMRGYTF.

The V gene is TRBV20-1, the J gene TRBJ2-3; TRBD2 matches at 9 bases. This CDR3 spans 17 amino acids. Germline lookup yields CDR1 DFQATT and CDR2 SNEGSKA (reference sequence). V gave up 1 base and J gave up 5 bases; unmatched junction bases: 13. The CDR3 coding sequence is TGCAGTGCTAGAGTCTTCCGCGGGAGGGCCGTCGGAGATACGCAGTATTTT. Translating gives CSARVFRGRAVGDTQYF.

This clonotype was counted ten times or more. The chain combines TRBV6-2 or TRBV6-3 with TRBJ2-7; D ambiguous. The V and J ends lost 2 bases and 0 bases respectively, with 8 bases between them. The CDR3 spans 14 residues. Germline lookup yields CDR1 MNHEY and CDR2 SVGEGT. The CDR3 DNA follows: TGTGCCAGCAGTTACGGAGATTCCTCCTACGAGCAGTACTTC. Amino acid sequence: CASSYGDSSYEQYF.

This clonotype turned up a few times. The genes are TRBV5-1 and TRBJ1-6; unclear D gene. Germline lookup yields CDR1 SGHRS and CDR2 YFSETQ. The CDR3 loop spans 16 amino acids. V dropped 2 bases and J dropped 6 bases, with 15 bases sitting between them. This chain's CDR3 is CASSFLPVGANSPLHF. Here the CDR3 DNA reads TGCGCCAGCAGCTTTTTACCCGTTGGAGCTAATTCACCCCTCCACTTT.

The chain links TRBV7-2 to TRBJ2-7; perhaps TRBD2 as D (7 bases). The V gene lost 5 bases and the J gene lost 3 bases, with 20 bases spanning the gap. This CDR3 has 16 amino acids. Germline CDR1 SGHTA, CDR2 FQGNSA. The CDR3 DNA reads as TGTGCCAGCAGCCCCCAAGGGGGGGGTGTGAACTACGAGCAGTACTTC. As protein: CASSPQGGGVNYEQYF.

This clonotype has just a few counts. The V call is TRBV3-1, the J call TRBJ2-7; TRBD2 matches 8 bases. The length of the CDR3 is 14 residues. Germline CDR1 is LGHDT and CDR2 is YNNKEL (reference sequence). Trimming at V came to 5 bases and at J to 4 bases, leaving 7 bases not matched to a gene. The CDR3 DNA follows: TGTGCCAGCAGCGGGGGAGCGGGAGATTACGAGCAGTACTTC. Its translation is CASSGGAGDYEQYF.

The chain joins TRBV27 to TRBJ2-1; D call uncertain. There are 11 residues in the CDR3. V was shortened by 11 bases and J by 7 bases, with 12 bases between the two germline ends. Germline CDR1 reads MNHEY; CDR2 reads SMNVEV (reference sequence). Here the CDR3 DNA reads TGTGCCGCTCAGTCACTGAATGAGCAGTTCTTC. It codes for CAAQSLNEQFF.

This clonotype was counted a single time. The chain uses TRBV20-1 and TRBJ2-3; 9 positions match TRBD2. CDR1 is DFQATT, CDR2 SNEGSKA, per germline (reference sequence). The CDR3 length is 18 residues. V gave up 4 bases and J gave up 5 bases; unmatched junction bases: 19. CDR3 in DNA: TGCAGTGCTATCCGAGGTGGACTAGCGCGAGTTAGGGGAGATACGCAGTATTTT. Translation gives CSAIRGGLARVRGDTQYF.

The chain employs TRBV4-2 and TRBJ2-5; 12 positions agree with TRBD2. The CDR3 consists of 20 residues. CDR1 is LGHNA, CDR2 YNFKEQ, per germline. Unmatched junction bases numbered 13, after V lost 2 bases and J lost 0 bases. CDR3 protein: CASSQFGLKGLAGYQETQYF. The CDR3 bases are TGTGCCAGCAGCCAATTCGGTCTGAAAGGACTAGCGGGGTACCAAGAGACCCAGTACTTC.

The chain joins TRBV7-9 to TRBJ2-1; D may be TRBD1 or TRBD2 (5 bases each). CDR1 is SEHNR, CDR2 FQNEAQ, per germline (reference sequence). CDR3 length equals 17 residues. The V end was cut by 4 bases, the J end by 4 bases, with 20 bases between. Here the CDR3 DNA reads TGTGCCAGCAGCTCTAGCTTTGGGGCATCGAGGTACAATGAGCAGTTCTTC. Residues: CASSSSFGASRYNEQFF.

This chain connects TRBV6-2 or TRBV6-3 to TRBJ2-7; 9 bases match TRBD1. The J call may not be correct, given that the DNA end is closer to TRBJ2-5. This CDR3 region has 15 residues. Germline V CDR1 and CDR2: MNHEY, SVGEGT. The CDR3, as DNA: TGTGCCAGCAGTTATGGGACAGGGAAGGTTAAGACCCAGTACTTC. Translation gives CASSYGTGKVKTQYF.

The chain employs TRBV11-2 and TRBJ2-4, with D perhaps TRBD1 or TRBD2 (5 bases each). The CDR3 length is 17 residues. V lost 5 bases to trimming and J lost 0 bases, with 17 bases between them. Germline V lookup: CDR1 SGHAT, CDR2 FQNNGV. CDR3 nucleotide sequence: TGTGCCAGCAGCCCTAGCCTAGACAGACTAGCCAAAAACATTCAGTACTTC. Its translation: CASSPSLDRLAKNIQYF.

V usage is TRBV21-1 and J usage is TRBJ2-7; the listed D gene, TRBD1, was not tested against the DNA. TRBV21-1 is a pseudogene locus. CDR3 size: 16 residues. The CDR3: CASSPRGGELDYEQYF. CDR3 DNA sequence: TGTGCCAGCAGTCCGAGGGGGGGAGAGCTAGACTACGAGCAGTACTTC.

This clonotype occurred a few times. This rearrangement joins TRBV25-1 to TRBJ2-3, with D uncertain. CDR3 size: 12 residues. Germline CDR1 is MGHDK and CDR2 is SYGVNS. The V gene lost 6 bases and the J gene lost 8 bases, with 12 bases spanning the gap. The CDR3 sequence is CASSFSGPTQYF. The CDR3, as DNA: TGTGCCAGCAGCTTCTCCGGGCCTACGCAGTATTTT.

This clonotype showed up just a few times. The genes are TRBV14 and TRBJ2-7; D not resolved. This CDR3 contains 12 residues. Germline CDR1 is SGHDN and CDR2 is FVKESK. V was shortened by 4 bases and J by 6 bases, with 10 bases between the two germline ends. The CDR3 reads CASSPSWGEQYF. CDR3 bases: TGTGCCAGCAGCCCAAGTTGGGGCGAGCAGTACTTC.